Included here is one T cell receptor beta chain sequence, with context. Germline CDR1 MDHEN, CDR2 SYDVKM. V lost 5 bases, J lost 4 bases, and 17 bases lay in between. CDR3 length equals 15 residues. Sequencing was performed with immunoSEQ multiplex PCR; in TCRdb, only in-frame clones are kept and a portion is missing. The sample lists 350,000 to 400,000 clones, more than 85% occurring once. This entry is derived from a study of blood T cell repertoires in COVID-19. The specimen sequenced was PBMCs or T cells enriched from blood (not recorded which). The chain carries TRBV28 and TRBJ1-1, with D perhaps TRBD1 (6 bases). The TCR sequence derives from a woman in her twenties or thirties who had recovered from COVID-19. The DNA of the CDR3 is TGTGCCAGCAGTCACCCCGGGGGGGGGCCCACTGAAGCTTTCTTT. Translated: CASSHPGGGPTEAFF.